One sample yielded the 19 T cell receptor beta chains listed below, sequenced in a study of T-cell memory formation after mild COVID-19. MiXCR was run by TCRdb on the 5' RACE reads, yielding one entry per CDR3 protein. This repertoire shows 250,000 to 350,000 distinct CDR3 sequences, approximately 14% found once; its top ten account for 21%. The sample comprised PBMCs or a T cell subset sorted from them (not recorded which). Receptor source: a man younger than 35 who had mild COVID-19 (a few samples of this study predate the infection). Cell type and time point are not known.

This clonotype has ten or more counts. The rearrangement uses TRBV3-1 and TRBJ2-3, with D perhaps being TRBD1 or TRBD2 (6 bases each). The CDR3 extends over 15 amino acids. Trimming cost V 1 base and J 2 bases, with 10 bases left between them. Looked up from germline, CDR1 is LGHDT and CDR2 is YNNKEL (reference sequence). The CDR3 region is CASSQAGGLTDTQYF. The CDR3 bases are TGTGCCAGCAGCCAAGCCGGGGGCCTCACAGATACGCAGTATTTT.

This clonotype was detected a few times. This sequence joins TRBV18 and TRBJ1-6; D remains unclear. CDR3 length: 17 amino acids. CDR1 is KGHSH and CDR2 is LQKENI in the germline V gene. V lost 2 bases and J 0 bases, leaving 11 bases between the germline ends. The CDR3: CASSPIVRDSYNSPLHF. CDR3 sequence (DNA): TGTGCCAGCTCACCAATCGTACGGGACTCCTATAATTCACCCCTCCACTTT.

This chain joins TRBV14 and TRBJ2-1; unclear D gene. Trimming cost V 3 bases and J 6 bases, with 12 bases left between them. The germline V gene has CDR1 SGHDN and CDR2 FVKESK. The CDR3 is made up of 14 amino acids. CDR3 region: CASSHSSWGNEQFF. The DNA of the CDR3 is TGTGCCAGCAGCCACTCTTCGTGGGGCAATGAGCAGTTCTTC.

This clonotype appeared many times. J is TRBJ2-5 and V is TRBV6-6, with 9 bases fitting TRBD1. V gave up 5 bases and J gave up 4 bases; unmatched junction bases: 5. The germline CDR1 and CDR2 sequences are MNHNY and SVGAGI (reference sequence). This CDR3 has 14 residues. CDR3 sequence reads: CASSIQGAGETQYF. The CDR3 DNA reads TGTGCCAGCAGTATACAGGGGGCGGGAGAGACCCAGTACTTC.

This rearrangement joins TRBV4-1 to TRBJ1-6; 9 bases are a match to TRBD1. CDR1 and CDR2 (germline): MGHRA, YSYEKL. The trim removed 3 bases at V and 9 bases at J, leaving 9 bases unmatched. The CDR3 totals 16 residues. The CDR3 coding sequence is TGCGCCAGCAGCCACCCGGGACAGGGAGACCTTTCACCCCTCCACTTT. Amino acids: CASSHPGQGDLSPLHF.

In its sample, this clonotype was seen a few times. The chain combines TRBV4-1 with TRBJ1-2, with D unresolved. This CDR3 spans 13 amino acids. Germline lookup yields CDR1 MGHRA and CDR2 YSYEKL. Deletions cut 2 bases from V and 3 bases from J, with 7 bases between. CDR3 sequence reads: CASSQHGYYGYTF. CDR3 nucleotide sequence: TGCGCCAGCAGCCAACACGGTTACTATGGCTACACCTTC.

This clonotype was counted ten times or more. The gene calls are TRBV5-1 and TRBJ2-7; D is perhaps TRBD2 (7 bases). Trimming took off 1 base at V and 3 bases at J, with 17 bases between the two ends. This CDR3 comprises 16 residues. Per germline, CDR1 SGHRS and CDR2 YFSETQ. The DNA for the CDR3 is TGCGCCAGCAGCTTGAGGGGGGGCCGTAACAACTACGAGCAGTACTTC. It codes for CASSLRGGRNNYEQYF.

This clonotype was counted a few times. The chain links TRBV29-1 to TRBJ1-2, with TRBD1 matching over 10 bases. The CDR3 spans 12 residues. CDR1 SQVTM and CDR2 ANQGSEA come from the germline V gene. With 6 bases clipped from V and 6 bases from J, the junction kept 4 bases outside the gene matches. CDR3 sequence (DNA): TGCAGCGTGAGACAGGGGGCGAATGGCTACACCTTC. It is translated as CSVRQGANGYTF.

In its sample, this clonotype was seen a few times. The gene calls are TRBV10-3 and TRBJ2-3; weak D call: TRBD1 (5 bases). V lost 6 bases, J lost 2 bases, and 12 bases lay in between. Looked up from germline, CDR1 is ENHRY and CDR2 is SYGVKD. This CDR3 has 14 amino acids. The CDR3 region is CAIRQTQDTDTQYF. CDR3 sequence (DNA): TGTGCCATCAGGCAAACACAGGACACAGATACGCAGTATTTT.

This clonotype was seen more than once but under ten times. This rearrangement joins TRBV3-2 to TRBJ2-2. TRBV3-2 is flagged as a pseudogene. CDR3 length: 14 residues. Here the CDR3 reads CASSGRGDTGELFF. The CDR3 DNA sequence: TGTGCCAGCAGTGGTAGGGGCGACACCGGGGAGCTGTTTTTT.

The gene calls are TRBV12-3 or TRBV12-4 and TRBJ2-5; 7 bases fit TRBD1. Trimming at V came to 8 bases and at J to 5 bases, leaving 20 bases not matched to a gene. This CDR3 spans 17 amino acids. The CDR3 DNA reads as TGTGCCAGCCATAGGGGGACAGCCCTTGGGAACCGGGAGACCCAGTACTTC. Protein sequence: CASHRGTALGNRETQYF.

The rearrangement joins TRBV20-1 to TRBJ2-1; TRBD2 agrees at 8 bases. The CDR3 length is 13 residues. V was clipped by 6 bases and J by 8 bases; unmatched bases: 9. Germline V gene lookup returns CDR1 DFQATT and CDR2 SNEGSKA (reference sequence). DNA of the CDR3: TGCAGTGCCCGGAGGCGGGGGGCAGATGAGCAGTTCTTC. Protein product: CSARRRGADEQFF.

The genes are TRBV25-1 and TRBJ2-3, with D perhaps TRBD2 (6 bases). Germline CDR1 is MGHDK and CDR2 is SYGVNS. V was trimmed by 6 bases and J by 0 bases, leaving 13 bases between them. The CDR3 is 15 residues long. CDR3 coding DNA: TGTGCCAGCAGAGGGCCGGGACTTAGCACAGATACGCAGTATTTT. It codes for CASRGPGLSTDTQYF.

The sample holds a few counts of this clonotype. The V gene is TRBV6-2 or TRBV6-3, the J gene TRBJ2-7; no definite D call. The V gene's germline CDR1 is MNHEY and CDR2 SVGEGT. The CDR3 length is 13 residues. Trimming removed 7 bases at V and 0 bases at J, with 10 bases between. CDR3 protein: CASTSGFSYEQYF. The CDR3 DNA reads TGTGCCAGCACGTCCGGGTTCTCCTACGAGCAGTACTTC.

The V call is TRBV10-3, the J call TRBJ1-4, with 10 bases matching TRBD1. The CDR3 is 14 residues long. Germline V gives CDR1 ENHRY, CDR2 SYGVKD. V was clipped by 6 bases and J by 6 bases; unmatched bases: 4. In DNA form, the CDR3 reads TGTGCCATCAGCTCCGGGACAGGGGATGAAAAACTGTTTTTT. Translation gives CAISSGTGDEKLFF.

This chain links TRBV7-9 with TRBJ2-3; 7 bases are shared with TRBD1. Germline loops: CDR1 SEHNR, CDR2 FQNEAQ (reference sequence). J gave up 0 bases and V 6 bases, and 3 bases lay outside the gene matches. The CDR3 consists of 14 residues. The CDR3 bases are TGTGCCAGCAGACCGACAGGGAGCACAGATACGCAGTATTTT. This encodes CASRPTGSTDTQYF.

This clonotype appeared a few times. The CDR3 nucleotides are TGTGCCACCGGGGCCTACAATGAGCAGTTCTTC. As protein: CATGAYNEQFF. This rearrangement joins TRBV24-1 to TRBJ2-1; no clear D gene. CDR3 length: 11 residues. The V gene lost 9 bases and the J gene lost 2 bases, with 4 bases spanning the gap. CDR1 KGHDR and CDR2 SFDVKD come from the germline V gene.

J is TRBJ1-4 and V is TRBV2, with D hard to call. Per germline, CDR1 SNHLY and CDR2 FYNNEI. The V end was cut by 3 bases, the J end by 11 bases, with 10 bases between. The CDR3 spans 12 residues. The DNA of the CDR3 is TGTGCCAGCAGTGACCCGGCCGAGAAACTGTTTTTT. This sequence encodes CASSDPAEKLFF. Full variable domain (missing parts from reference TRBV2 and TRBJ1-4): EPEVTQTPSHQVTQMGQEVILRCVPISNHLYFYWYRQILGQKVEFLVSFYNNEISEKSEIFDDQFSVERPDGSNFTLKIRSTKLEDSAMYFCASSDPAEKLFFGSGTQLSVL.

The rearrangement uses TRBV2 and TRBJ1-4; D is ambiguous. Trimming left V 1 base short and J 7 bases short, with 7 bases between. CDR1 SNHLY and CDR2 FYNNEI come from the germline V gene. CDR3 size: 13 residues. The CDR3 DNA sequence: TGTGCCAGCAGTGAAGGGCCGGGTGAAAAACTGTTTTTT. It translates to CASSEGPGEKLFF.